The 5 T cell receptor beta chains reported below all come from one sample, sequenced in a study of T cells in Graves' hyperthyroidism and ophthalmopathy. TCR beta CDR3 regions were amplified from RNA transcripts. The TCR CDR3 first-round RT-PCR relied on the HTBI primer set. TCRdb re-derived calls from the multiplex PCR reads in MiXCR, one entry per CDR3 protein. The sample includes roughly 740,000 distinct CDR3 sequences, less than 20% of them seen just once. The sample was blood. The receptors derive from a man younger than 30 with Graves' hyperthyroidism.

This clonotype was recorded at least ten times. This chain joins TRBV20-1 and TRBJ2-5; 10 bases match TRBD2. The CDR3 length is 16 residues. CDR1 DFQATT and CDR2 SNEGSKA come from the germline V gene (reference sequence). Losses at the gene ends were 4 bases for V and 4 bases for J; bases not matched to a gene: 12. The CDR3, as DNA: TGCAGTGCTACCCCAAGATTAGCGGGAGGCGGAGAGACCCAGTACTTC. This encodes CSATPRLAGGGETQYF.

This clonotype was observed a few times. The rearrangement links TRBV29-1 to TRBJ2-7, with 7 nucleotides matching TRBD1. V lost 5 bases to trimming and J lost 1 base; unmatched junction nucleotides: 2. Germline-derived CDR1 and CDR2 are SQVTM and ANQGSEA. The CDR3 has 12 residues. The CDR3 coding sequence is TGCAGCGTTACGGGACAGTCCTACGAGCAGTACTTC. Translation: CSVTGQSYEQYF.

This clonotype has a count of ten or more. The V and J genes are TRBV12-3 or TRBV12-4 and TRBJ2-5, with 11 bases matching TRBD1. This CDR3 is 15 amino acids long. With V trimmed by 7 bases and J by 4 bases, 8 bases remained unmatched. CDR3 nucleotides: TGTGCCAGCACTCTAGCCGGGACAGGGGGAGAGACCCAGTACTTC. It translates to CASTLAGTGGETQYF.

Many counts were recorded for this clonotype. The gene calls are TRBV28 and TRBJ2-7, with TRBD2 matching over 12 bases. The V gene's germline CDR1 is MDHEN and CDR2 SYDVKM. V trimming: 6 bases; J trimming: 4 bases; junction bases outside the gene matches: 7. There are 15 residues in the CDR3. The CDR3 here is CASRGLAGWKYEQYF. The CDR3 region has the DNA TGTGCCAGCAGAGGACTAGCGGGATGGAAATACGAGCAGTACTTC.

This clonotype was seen repeatedly, ten times or more. The chain uses TRBV20-1 and TRBJ1-1, with D hard to call. Germline assignment: CDR1 DFQATT and CDR2 SNEGSKA (reference sequence). The CDR3 totals 11 residues. Trimming took off 1 base at V and 6 bases at J, with 6 bases between the two ends. In DNA, the CDR3 is TGCAGTGCTAGAGTGGCCCCTGAAGCTTTCTTT. This translates into CSARVAPEAFF.